A single sample gave rise to the 10 T cell receptor beta chains below, sequenced in a study of CD8+ T cells in alopecia areata. Once RNA had been extracted, it was reverse transcribed into cDNA to act as the sequencing template. The protocol was immunoSEQ multiplex PCR, while the TCRdb copy is restricted to in-frame clones and leaves out a portion. The sample lists about 30,000 clones; about two thirds were seen once. Sequencing used NKG2D-high CD8+ T cells sorted from blood. The receptors come from a human donor with alopecia areata.

The CDR3, as DNA: TGTGCCTGGAGTCCCCCGAGTCGACCCTACGAGCAGTACTTC. Encoded protein: CAWSPPSRPYEQYF. The V call is TRBV30, the J call TRBJ2-7; no firm D call. V lost 2 bases to trimming and J lost 2 bases, with 13 bases between them. Germline V lookup: CDR1 GTSNPN, CDR2 SVGIG (reference sequence). The CDR3 runs 14 residues.

V gene TRBV7-2 combines with J gene TRBJ2-1, with D possibly matching TRBD1 (6 bases). This CDR3 spans 15 amino acids. The germline V and J ends were trimmed by 3 bases and 4 bases, with 13 bases remaining between them. Germline CDR1 and CDR2: SGHTA and FQGNSA. As DNA, the CDR3 is TGTGCCAGCAGCTTCCTGGACAGAGGATACAATGAGCAGTTCTTC. It yields the protein CASSFLDRGYNEQFF.

This sequence joins TRBV6-5 and TRBJ2-2; D not resolved. Germline lookup yields CDR1 MNHEY and CDR2 SVGAGI. V gave up 2 bases and J gave up 10 bases, with 8 bases separating them. CDR3 length equals 12 residues. The CDR3 region has the DNA TGTGCCAGCAGTTACGATGGGGAGGAGCTGTTTTTT. This encodes CASSYDGEELFF.

The V call is TRBV27, the J call TRBJ2-7; TRBD1 is a possible D gene (5 bases). Germline V gene lookup returns CDR1 MNHEY and CDR2 SMNVEV (reference sequence). Trimming left V 0 bases short and J 0 bases short, with 12 bases between. The CDR3 spans 16 residues. CDR3 in amino acids: CASSLSWGSSSYEQYF. As DNA, the CDR3 is TGTGCCAGCAGTTTATCGTGGGGCTCAAGCTCCTACGAGCAGTACTTC.

The CDR3 loop is CAAYRGSTEAFF. The CDR3, as DNA: TGTGCCGCTTACCGGGGAAGCACTGAAGCTTTCTTT. This sequence joins TRBV7-9 and TRBJ1-1, with D unresolved. The CDR3 covers 12 residues. Germline loops: CDR1 SEHNR, CDR2 FQNEAQ (reference sequence). Trimming removed 11 bases from V and 4 bases from J, with 14 bases in between.

V gene TRBV6-5 combines with J gene TRBJ2-7, with TRBD1 identical over 7 bases. Looked up from germline, CDR1 is MNHEY and CDR2 is SVGAGI. Trimming at V came to 2 bases and at J to 7 bases, leaving 5 bases not matched to a gene. This CDR3 contains 13 residues. The CDR3 spells CASSYGTEGEQYF. The DNA of the CDR3 is TGTGCCAGCAGTTACGGGACAGAGGGGGAGCAGTACTTC.

The V gene is TRBV4-1, the J gene TRBJ2-7; TRBD1 matches 7 bases. The germline V gene encodes CDR1 MGHRA and CDR2 YSYEKL. The CDR3 is made up of 15 amino acids. V shed 1 base, J shed 4 bases, and the junction held 7 bases outside the gene matches. CDR3 residues: CASSQGSRGSYEQYF. The CDR3 nucleotides are TGCGCCAGCAGCCAAGGTAGCAGGGGGTCTTACGAGCAGTACTTC.

The V and J genes are TRBV19 and TRBJ2-7; D is undetermined. The CDR3 spans 13 residues. Germline CDR1 LNHDA, CDR2 SQIVND (reference sequence). V lost 6 bases and J lost 3, with 12 bases in between. DNA for the CDR3: TGTGCCAGTAGCTTCGGACCCAACTACGAGCAGTACTTC. Its protein product is CASSFGPNYEQYF.

This chain joins TRBV7-9 and TRBJ2-5, with 7 bases aligning to TRBD2. The CDR3 extends over 15 amino acids. From germline, CDR1 is SEHNR and CDR2 FQNEAQ (reference sequence). Trimming cost V 5 bases and J 3 bases; bases outside gene matches: 9. CDR3 in amino acids: CASSTGRRDEETQYF. In DNA form, the CDR3 reads TGTGCCAGCAGCACCGGGAGGAGAGATGAAGAGACCCAGTACTTC.

Regarding this clone: Mismatch with germline at one junction end may stem from a read error. V usage is TRBV5-1 and J usage is TRBJ2-5; D not certain. The last part of the DNA fits TRBJ2-7 better; the J call may be wrong. The CDR3 consists of 13 residues. Germline V gene sequence: CDR1 SGHRS, CDR2 YFSETQ. The CDR3 bases are TGCGCCACCAGCCAAGGGATCGCCTACGAGCAGTACTTC. This gives the protein CATSQGIAYEQYF.